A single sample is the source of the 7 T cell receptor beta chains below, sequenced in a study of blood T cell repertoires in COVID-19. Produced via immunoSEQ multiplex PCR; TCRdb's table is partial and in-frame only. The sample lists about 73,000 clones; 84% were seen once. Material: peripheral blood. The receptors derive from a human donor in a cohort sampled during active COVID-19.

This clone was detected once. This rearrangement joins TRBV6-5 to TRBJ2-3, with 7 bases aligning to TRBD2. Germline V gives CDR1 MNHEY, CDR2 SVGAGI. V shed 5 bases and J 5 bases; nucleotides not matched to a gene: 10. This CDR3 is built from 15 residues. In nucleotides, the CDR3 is TGTGCCAGCAGTCAACAGAGCGGGGCCGTAGATACGCAGTATTTT. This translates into CASSQQSGAVDTQYF.

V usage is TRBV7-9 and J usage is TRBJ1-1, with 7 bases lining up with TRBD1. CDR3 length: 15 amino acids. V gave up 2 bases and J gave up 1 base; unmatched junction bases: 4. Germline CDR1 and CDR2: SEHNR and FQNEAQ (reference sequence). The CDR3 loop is CASSLSRTGNTEAFF. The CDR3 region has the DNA TGTGCCAGCAGCTTATCCAGGACAGGGAACACTGAAGCTTTCTTT. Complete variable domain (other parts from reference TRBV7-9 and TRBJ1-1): DTGVSQNPRHKITKRGQNVTFRCDPISEHNRLYWYRQTLGQGPEFLTYFQNEAQLEKSRLLSDRFSAERPKGSFSTLEIQRTEQGDSAMYLCASSLSRTGNTEAFFGQGTRLTVV.

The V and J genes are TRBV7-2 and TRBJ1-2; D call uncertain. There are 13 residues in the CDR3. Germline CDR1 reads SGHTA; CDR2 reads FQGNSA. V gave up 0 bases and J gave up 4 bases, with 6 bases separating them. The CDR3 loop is CASSLAQSYGYTF. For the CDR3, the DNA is TGTGCCAGCAGCTTAGCACAGAGCTATGGCTACACCTTC.

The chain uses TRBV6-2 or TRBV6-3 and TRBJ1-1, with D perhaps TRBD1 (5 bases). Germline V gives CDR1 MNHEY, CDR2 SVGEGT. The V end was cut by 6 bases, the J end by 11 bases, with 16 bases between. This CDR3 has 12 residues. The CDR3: CASSQDAGPAFF. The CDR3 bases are TGTGCCAGCAGCCAGGATGCAGGGCCGGCTTTCTTT.

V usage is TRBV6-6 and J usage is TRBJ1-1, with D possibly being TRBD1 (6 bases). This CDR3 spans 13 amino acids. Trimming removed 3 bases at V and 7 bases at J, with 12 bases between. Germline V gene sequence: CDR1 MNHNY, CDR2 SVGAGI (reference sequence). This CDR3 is CASSYSGVDEAFF. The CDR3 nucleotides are TGTGCCAGCAGTTATTCAGGGGTCGATGAAGCTTTCTTT.

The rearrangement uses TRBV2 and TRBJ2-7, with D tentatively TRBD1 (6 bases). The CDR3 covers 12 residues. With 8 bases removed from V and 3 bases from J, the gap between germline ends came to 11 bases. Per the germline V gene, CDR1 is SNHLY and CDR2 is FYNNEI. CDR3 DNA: TGTGCCAGCGGACACAGGGACTACGAGCAGTACTTC. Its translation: CASGHRDYEQYF. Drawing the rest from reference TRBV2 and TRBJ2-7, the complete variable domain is EPEVTQTPSHQVTQMGQEVILRCVPISNHLYFYWYRQILGQKVEFLVSFYNNEISEKSEIFDDQFSVERPDGSNFTLKIRSTKLEDSAMYFCASGHRDYEQYFGPGTRLTVT.

CDR3 region: CASSLFAGETDTQYF. In DNA, the CDR3 is TGTGCCAGCAGTTTGTTCGCGGGGGAGACAGATACGCAGTATTTT. The V gene is TRBV27, the J gene TRBJ2-3, with 7 bases that match TRBD2. Per the germline V gene, CDR1 is MNHEY and CDR2 is SMNVEV (reference sequence). This CDR3 is built from 15 residues. Germline trimming cut 3 bases from V and 3 bases from J; bases unmatched to any gene: 6.